These 17 T cell receptor beta chains came from one sample sequenced in a study of Graves' ophthalmopathy and Graves' hyperthyroidism listed by TCRdb under 2018. Sequenced using an Illumina HiSeq 2000. For repertoire sequencing, the TCR beta CDR3 regions were amplified from RNA transcripts. The first round was an RT-PCR using HTBI primers with the Qiagen OneStep RT-PCR kit, and this first round was followed by a second-round multiplex PCR, then size selection and purification. TCRdb ran its own pipeline on the public reads, namely fastp trimming at Q25 and MiXCR clone calling, and kept in-frame beta chains. Entries are consolidated by CDR3 protein sequence, retaining the most common genes and DNA. Within this sample are around 470,000 distinct CDR3 sequences, with about an eighth of them counted one time only. The ten top clones hold over 8% of the sample. The sequencing sample was made of blood. Receptor source: a woman aged 25 to 39 with Graves' ophthalmopathy. Donor details come from another sample of the same person, matched by shared clones.

At least ten counts were recorded for this clonotype. The chain links TRBV7-2 to TRBJ2-7; 10 nucleotides match TRBD2. In germline, CDR1 is SGHTA, CDR2 FQGNSA. V gave up 6 bases and J gave up 4 bases; unmatched junction bases: 9. The length of the CDR3 is 15 residues. This chain's CDR3 is CASRPPGTSVYEQYF. The CDR3 DNA reads as TGTGCCAGCAGGCCCCCCGGGACTAGCGTTTACGAGCAGTACTTC.

As regards this clonotype: This may be a read error: a much more frequent sequence differs by one nucleotide. The missing conserved phenylalanine or tryptophan at the end of this CDR3 makes a read error likely. The genes are TRBV30 and TRBJ1-5, with no clear D. The CDR3 contains 13 residues. V was cut by 2 bases and J by 7 bases, with 12 bases left in between. Per germline, CDR1 GTSNPN and CDR2 SVGIG (reference sequence). The CDR3 DNA follows: TGTGCCTGGAGTATCGGTTCGGGGCAGCCCCAGCATTTG. Translating gives CAWSIGSGQPQHL.

The sample holds a few counts of this clonotype. This chain joins TRBV29-1 and TRBJ1-3, with no clear D. The CDR3 has 14 amino acids. The ends were cut back, 8 bases at V and 0 bases at J, with 14 bases in the middle. In germline, CDR1 is SQVTM, CDR2 ANQGSEA. CDR3 DNA: TGCAGCCTGCGGGGAACTCTCTCTGGAAACACCATATATTTT. This gives the protein CSLRGTLSGNTIYF.

This chain links TRBV9 with TRBJ2-5, with D unclear. The CDR3 extends over 13 amino acids. Trimming stripped 0 bases from V and 9 bases from J, with 12 bases between. The V gene's germline CDR1 is SGDLS and CDR2 YYNGEE. The CDR3 sequence is CASSVGSSGAQYF. The CDR3 nucleotides are TGTGCCAGCAGCGTAGGGTCTTCTGGGGCCCAGTACTTC.

This clonotype was recorded many times. This chain uses TRBV28 with TRBJ1-6; D is unresolved. The V and J ends lost 2 bases and 0 bases respectively, with 11 bases between them. The CDR3 extends over 17 amino acids. Germline V gene lookup returns CDR1 MDHEN and CDR2 SYDVKM. The CDR3 here is CASSLPRASSYNSPLHF. Here the CDR3 DNA reads TGTGCCAGCAGTTTACCTCGGGCGAGCTCCTATAATTCACCCCTCCACTTT.

This clonotype was seen ten or more times. The chain joins TRBV30 to TRBJ1-1, with no clear D. The CDR3 loop spans 12 amino acids. CDR1 and CDR2 from the germline V gene are GTSNPN and SVGIG (reference sequence). With 4 bases removed from V and 4 bases from J, the gap between germline ends came to 10 bases. CDR3 region: CAWNAGSTEAFF. The CDR3 DNA reads TGTGCCTGGAATGCGGGGAGCACTGAAGCTTTCTTT.

The V and J genes are TRBV7-2 and TRBJ2-7, with TRBD2 matching over 7 bases. This CDR3 has 16 residues. J lost 4 bases, V lost 3 bases, and 12 bases had no gene match. The V gene's germline CDR1 is SGHTA and CDR2 FQGNSA. The CDR3 region has the DNA TGTGCCAGCAGCTTTGGGCTAAGCGGGGATCCTTACGAGCAGTACTTC. It is translated as CASSFGLSGDPYEQYF.

DNA of the CDR3: TGTGCTAGTGGTAGCGGGGGATCCTACTACGAGCAGTACTTC. Translation gives CASGSGGSYYEQYF. The chain couples TRBV12-5 to TRBJ2-7; TRBD2 matches at 8 bases. The CDR3 runs 14 residues. From germline, CDR1 is LGHNT and CDR2 FRNRAP. V was clipped by 5 bases and J by 3 bases; unmatched bases: 6.

This clonotype was counted many times. The chain combines TRBV5-1 with TRBJ1-6; TRBD1 matches 9 bases. Trimming removed 4 bases from V and 8 bases from J; junction bases left unmatched: 7. CDR1 is SGHRS, CDR2 YFSETQ, per germline. The CDR3 spans 15 residues. The DNA of the CDR3 is TGCGCCAGCAGCCCAACCGGGACAGGGTATTCACCCCTCCACTTT. Protein product: CASSPTGTGYSPLHF.

This clonotype occurred many times. The V and J genes are TRBV7-3 and TRBJ2-7; 9 nucleotides align to TRBD1. Germline-derived CDR1 and CDR2 are SGHTA and FQGTGA. The CDR3 runs to 15 residues. The junction had 1 base not matched to a gene; V was cut back by 0 bases and J by 1 base. The chain's CDR3 is CASSLTGQGSYEQYF. The CDR3 DNA reads TGTGCCAGCAGCTTAACGGGACAGGGATCCTACGAGCAGTACTTC.

This clonotype was detected only once. V is TRBV28 and J is TRBJ2-7; 8 bases match TRBD1. The CDR3 is 13 residues long. J gave up 5 bases and V 5 bases, and 5 bases lay outside the gene matches. The V gene's germline CDR1 is MDHEN and CDR2 SYDVKM. CDR3 sequence reads: CASSPTGANEQYF. The CDR3 region has the DNA TGTGCCAGCAGTCCGACAGGGGCCAACGAGCAGTACTTC.

This clonotype showed up many times. This chain links TRBV5-6 with TRBJ2-5; tentative D call: TRBD1 (6 bases). V was shortened by 4 bases and J by 3 bases, with 13 bases between the two germline ends. Germline CDR1 reads SGHDT; CDR2 reads YYEEEE. This CDR3 has 14 amino acids. The CDR3 DNA reads TGTGCCAGCAGCCACCGAAACAGGGAAGAGACCCAGTACTTC. Its protein is CASSHRNREETQYF.

The sample holds a few counts of this clonotype. The chain carries TRBV6-5 and TRBJ2-2; the D is unclear. This CDR3 has 13 residues. With 2 bases removed from V and 5 bases from J, the gap between germline ends came to 6 bases. Per the germline V gene, CDR1 is MNHEY and CDR2 is SVGAGI. CDR3 loop: CASSYAVTGELFF. The CDR3 DNA reads as TGTGCCAGCAGTTACGCGGTTACCGGGGAGCTGTTTTTT.

The chain couples TRBV6-1 to TRBJ2-5; perhaps TRBD2 as D (6 bases). Per germline, CDR1 MNHNS and CDR2 SASEGT. Trimming pared 3 bases from V and 4 bases from J, leaving 18 bases between. The CDR3 length is 16 residues. The CDR3 DNA reads as TGTGCCAGCAGTGAGGGCGGCGGGACGGGGTCAGAGACCCAGTACTTC. It codes for CASSEGGGTGSETQYF.

This clonotype was counted ten times or more. The rearrangement uses TRBV2 and TRBJ1-1; tentatively, D is TRBD1 (6 bases). Trimming left V 7 bases short and J 1 base short, with 10 bases between. This CDR3 contains 13 residues. In germline, CDR1 is SNHLY, CDR2 FYNNEI. CDR3 in amino acids: CASNGQPNTEAFF. The CDR3 DNA reads TGTGCCAGCAACGGACAGCCGAACACTGAAGCTTTCTTT.

This clonotype came up many times. The V and J genes are TRBV28 and TRBJ1-1; D unresolved. V shed 4 bases and J shed 3 bases, with 15 bases lying between them. Looked up from germline, CDR1 is MDHEN and CDR2 is SYDVKM. This CDR3 has 15 residues. CDR3 in DNA: TGTGCCAGCAGTTCCCCGTGGCAGTGGGACACTGAAGCTTTCTTT. Amino acids: CASSSPWQWDTEAFF.

This clonotype was seen ten or more times. V usage is TRBV20-1 and J usage is TRBJ1-3; D is possibly TRBD1 (6 bases). V was shortened by 6 bases and J by 5 bases, with 17 bases between the two germline ends. CDR3 length: 14 amino acids. In germline, CDR1 is DFQATT, CDR2 SNEGSKA (reference sequence). Here the CDR3 reads CSATQGGGRNTIYF. In nucleotides, the CDR3 is TGCAGTGCCACACAGGGAGGGGGTAGAAACACCATATATTTT.